This T cell receptor (beta chain) was profiled in a study of blood T cell repertoires in COVID-19. About the research overall: T cells, B-cell-depleted T cells, or PBMCs supplied cDNA or gDNA.

Authors' data handling: Amplification of reference gene primers provided the estimated nucleated cell counts. TCRdb's table, derived via immunoSEQ multiplex PCR, lists solely in-frame clones and lacks some. V and J calls and clone size are copied from that table; D and trimming were computed from the DNA. The sample lists over 85,000 clones, around 86% occurring once. The CDR3 contains 14 residues. The V gene's germline CDR1 is GTSNPN and CDR2 SVGIG (reference sequence). V was pared by 4 bases and J by 4 bases, with 14 bases between. The origin of this receptor is a man in his forties with acute or convalescent COVID-19. V and J are TRBV30 and TRBJ1-5, with D possibly being TRBD1 (5 bases). The material sequenced was peripheral blood. CDR3 nucleotides: TGTGCCTGGAAGGGTGGGCCAGGGAATCAGCCCCAGCATTTT. It codes for CAWKGGPGNQPQHF.